Presented here are 8 T cell receptor beta chains from one specimen sequenced in a study of T cells in Graves' hyperthyroidism and ophthalmopathy. Authors of the study amplified TCR beta CDR3 regions from RNA transcripts. TCR CDR3 underwent first-round RT-PCR with the HTBI primer set. From the multiplex PCR reads, TCRdb called clonotypes with MiXCR, one entry per CDR3 protein. Among about 740,000 distinct CDR3 sequences listed, approximately 15% were seen once. Sequenced input: blood. The receptors here all came from a woman aged 18-30 years with Graves' hyperthyroidism.

The DNA for the CDR3 is TGTGCCAGCAGTTACTCGACAGGGAGTGGAAACACCATATATTTT. Translation: CASSYSTGSGNTIYF. The V call is TRBV6-2 or TRBV6-3, the J call TRBJ1-3, with 7 bases identical to TRBD1. Germline V gives CDR1 MNHEY, CDR2 SVGEGT. The CDR3 sequence is 15 residues long. Trimming at V came to 0 bases and at J to 3 bases, leaving 2 bases not matched to a gene.

The chain carries TRBV19 and TRBJ1-5; D gene unclear. The germline CDR1 and CDR2 sequences are LNHDA and SQIVND (reference sequence). The ends were cut back, 0 bases at V and 4 bases at J, with 13 bases in the middle. The CDR3 totals 16 residues. CDR3 DNA: TGTGCCAGTAGTATAGATCATCCAGCGTTAAATCAGCCCCAGCATTTT. Its protein product is CASSIDHPALNQPQHF.

This clonotype has more than one count but fewer than ten. The chain is built from TRBV2 and TRBJ1-2; no reliable D call. Germline V gene data show CDR1 as SNHLY and CDR2 as FYNNEI. The CDR3 runs to 14 residues. Trimming cost V 4 bases and J 5 bases, with 14 bases left between them. CDR3 sequence (DNA): TGTGCCAGCAGTGGGGTCACCCGAGGATATGGCTACACCTTC. The encoded protein is CASSGVTRGYGYTF.

V is TRBV6-1 and J is TRBJ2-1; the D call may be TRBD1 or TRBD2 (6 bases each). The germline gives CDR1 MNHNS, CDR2 SASEGT. Trimming took 8 bases from V and 15 from J, leaving 14 bases between them. The CDR3 is 10 residues long. The CDR3 nucleotides are TGTGCCAGCCAACGGGGGCTGTGGTTCTTC. This codes for CASQRGLWFF.

This clonotype showed up just a few times. The chain is built from TRBV19 and TRBJ1-5; D gene unclear. V lost 3 bases to trimming and J lost 2 bases, with 11 bases between them. Germline-derived CDR1 and CDR2 are LNHDA and SQIVND (reference sequence). CDR3 length: 15 amino acids. CDR3 DNA sequence: TGTGCCAGTAGTATGGTCGGAGGAGGCAATCAGCCCCAGCATTTT. Translating gives CASSMVGGGNQPQHF.

The sample holds many counts of this clonotype. The chain employs TRBV3-1 and TRBJ1-1; 9 bases align to TRBD1. Germline loops: CDR1 LGHDT, CDR2 YNNKEL (reference sequence). V shed 1 base and J 11 bases; nucleotides not matched to a gene: 2. There are 12 residues in the CDR3. The CDR3 loop reads CASSQGDRVAFF. The DNA of the CDR3 is TGTGCCAGCAGCCAAGGGGACAGGGTGGCTTTCTTT.

This clonotype was seen ten or more times. The V gene is TRBV20-1, the J gene TRBJ1-1, with D uncertain. The V gene's germline CDR1 is DFQATT and CDR2 SNEGSKA (reference sequence). The V and J ends lost 4 bases and 6 bases respectively, with 18 bases between them. CDR3 size: 14 residues. CDR3 in DNA: TGCAGTGCTACTTATTCTGACGGGCTGGCTGAAGCTTTCTTT. Translating it yields CSATYSDGLAEAFF.

This clonotype was picked up many times. The chain recombines TRBV20-1 with TRBJ1-4, with TRBD1 matching 7 bases. Trimming removed 5 bases from V and 2 bases from J; junction bases left unmatched: 8. CDR3 length equals 15 residues. Germline V lookup: CDR1 DFQATT, CDR2 SNEGSKA (reference sequence). CDR3 in DNA: TGCAGTGCTCTGCCCAGGGGGTATACTAATGAAAAACTGTTTTTT. Translating gives CSALPRGYTNEKLFF.